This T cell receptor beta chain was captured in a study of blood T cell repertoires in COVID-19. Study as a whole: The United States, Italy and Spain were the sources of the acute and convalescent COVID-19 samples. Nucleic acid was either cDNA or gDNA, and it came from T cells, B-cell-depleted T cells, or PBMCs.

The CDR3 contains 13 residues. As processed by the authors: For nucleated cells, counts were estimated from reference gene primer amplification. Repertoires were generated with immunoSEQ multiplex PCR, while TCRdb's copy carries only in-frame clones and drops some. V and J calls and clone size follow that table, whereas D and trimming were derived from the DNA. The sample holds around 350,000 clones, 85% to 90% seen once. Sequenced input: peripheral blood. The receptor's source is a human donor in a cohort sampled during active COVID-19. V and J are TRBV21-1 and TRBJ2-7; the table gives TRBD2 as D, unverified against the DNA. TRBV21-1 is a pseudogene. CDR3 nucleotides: TGTGCCAGCAGCAAGTGTAGCTCCTACGAGCAGTACTTC. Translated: CASSKCSSYEQYF.